This T cell receptor beta chain was identified in a study of OX40 agonist ivuxolimab in advanced cancers. V trimming: 3 bases; J trimming: 1 base; junction bases outside the gene matches: 4. There are 15 residues in the CDR3. The germline V gene has CDR1 SGHTA and CDR2 FQGNSA. Libraries were prepared by immunoSEQ multiplex PCR; TCRdb keeps only in-frame clonotypes and omits some of them. The top ten hold approximately 65% of the sample, which has 17,000 or so clones, around nine tenths seen once. The chain employs TRBV7-2 and TRBJ2-3; 7 bases map to TRBD2. This sequence originates from an adult with an advanced solid tumor such as melanoma, head and neck, liver or kidney cancer. The sample in question was CD4+ or CD8+ T cells sorted from blood, obtained in a trial of the OX40 agonist ivuxolimab. Here the CDR3 reads CASSLSTSGTDTQYF. CDR3 nucleotide sequence: TGTGCCAGCAGCTTGTCTACTAGCGGCACAGATACGCAGTATTTT.